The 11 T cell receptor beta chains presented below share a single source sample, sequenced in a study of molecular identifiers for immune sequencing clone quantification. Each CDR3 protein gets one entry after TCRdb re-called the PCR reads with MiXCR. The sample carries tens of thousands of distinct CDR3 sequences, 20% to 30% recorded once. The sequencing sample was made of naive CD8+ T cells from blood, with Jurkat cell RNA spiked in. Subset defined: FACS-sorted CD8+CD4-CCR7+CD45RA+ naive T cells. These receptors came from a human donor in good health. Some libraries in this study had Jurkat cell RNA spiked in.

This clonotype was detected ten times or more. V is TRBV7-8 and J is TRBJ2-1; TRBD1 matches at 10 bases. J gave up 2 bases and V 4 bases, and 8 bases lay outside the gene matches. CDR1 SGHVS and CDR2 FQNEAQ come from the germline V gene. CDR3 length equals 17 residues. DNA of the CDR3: TGTGCCAGCAGCTCGGGGCCGGACAGGGGGACCTACAATGAGCAGTTCTTC. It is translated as CASSSGPDRGTYNEQFF.

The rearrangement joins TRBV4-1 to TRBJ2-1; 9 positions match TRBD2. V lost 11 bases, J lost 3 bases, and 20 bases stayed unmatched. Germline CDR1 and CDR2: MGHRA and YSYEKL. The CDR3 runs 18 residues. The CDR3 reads CARPQPRAGGGGYNEQFF. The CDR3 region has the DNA TGCGCCCGCCCCCAACCCCGCGCGGGGGGGGGGGGCTACAATGAGCAGTTCTTC.

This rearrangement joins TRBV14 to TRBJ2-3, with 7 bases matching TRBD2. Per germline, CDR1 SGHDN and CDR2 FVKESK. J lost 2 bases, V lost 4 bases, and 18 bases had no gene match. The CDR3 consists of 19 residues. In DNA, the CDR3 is TGTGCCAGCAGCCCCCTCGGAGGTGGTTACGGGACTAACACAGATACGCAGTATTTT. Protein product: CASSPLGGGYGTNTDTQYF.

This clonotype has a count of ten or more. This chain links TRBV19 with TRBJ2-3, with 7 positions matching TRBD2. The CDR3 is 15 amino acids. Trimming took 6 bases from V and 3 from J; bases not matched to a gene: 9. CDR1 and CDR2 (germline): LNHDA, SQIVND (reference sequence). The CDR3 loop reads CASRFWASGTDTQYF. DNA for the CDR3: TGTGCCAGTAGGTTTTGGGCTAGCGGTACAGATACGCAGTATTTT.

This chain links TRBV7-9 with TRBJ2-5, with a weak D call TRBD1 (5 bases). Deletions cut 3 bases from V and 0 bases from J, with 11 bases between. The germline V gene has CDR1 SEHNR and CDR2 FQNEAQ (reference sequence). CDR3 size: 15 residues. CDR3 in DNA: TGTGCCAGCAGCTTGCCGGCAGGGAACCAAGAGACCCAGTACTTC. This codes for CASSLPAGNQETQYF. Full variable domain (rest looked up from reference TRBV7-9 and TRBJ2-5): DTGVSQNPRHKITKRGQNVTFRCDPISEHNRLYWYRQTLGQGPEFLTYFQNEAQLEKSRLLSDRFSAERPKGSFSTLEIQRTEQGDSAMYLCASSLPAGNQETQYFGPGTRLLVL.

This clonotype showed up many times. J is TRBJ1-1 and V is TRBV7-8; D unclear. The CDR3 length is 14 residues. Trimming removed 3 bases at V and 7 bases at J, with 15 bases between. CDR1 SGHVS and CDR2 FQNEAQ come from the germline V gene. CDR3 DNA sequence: TGTGCCAGCAGCTTGCATGGAGGAAGCAGTGAAGCTTTCTTT. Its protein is CASSLHGGSSEAFF.

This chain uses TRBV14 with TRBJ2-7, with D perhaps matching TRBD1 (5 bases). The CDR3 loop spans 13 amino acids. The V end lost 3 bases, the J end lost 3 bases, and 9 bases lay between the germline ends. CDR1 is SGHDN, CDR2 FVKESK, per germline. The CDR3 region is CASSQTENYEQYF. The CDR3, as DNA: TGTGCCAGCAGCCAGACAGAGAACTACGAGCAGTACTTC.

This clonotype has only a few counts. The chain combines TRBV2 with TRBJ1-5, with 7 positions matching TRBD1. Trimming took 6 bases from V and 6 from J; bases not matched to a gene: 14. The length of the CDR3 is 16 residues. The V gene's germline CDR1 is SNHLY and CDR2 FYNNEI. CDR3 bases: TGTGCCAGCAGGGGATTCGGGCAGGGGGGAGGTCAGCCCCAGCATTTT. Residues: CASRGFGQGGGQPQHF.

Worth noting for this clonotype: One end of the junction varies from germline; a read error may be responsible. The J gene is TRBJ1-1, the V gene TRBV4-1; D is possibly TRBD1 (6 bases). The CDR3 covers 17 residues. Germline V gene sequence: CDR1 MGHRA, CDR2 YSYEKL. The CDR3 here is CASSPGIIGQMNTEASF. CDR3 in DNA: TGCGCCAGCAGCCCAGGGATTATTGGACAGATGAACACTGAAGCTTCCTTT.

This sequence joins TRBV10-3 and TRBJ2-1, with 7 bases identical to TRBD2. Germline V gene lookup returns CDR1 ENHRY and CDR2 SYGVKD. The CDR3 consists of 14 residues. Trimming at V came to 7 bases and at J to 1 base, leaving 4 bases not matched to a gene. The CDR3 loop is CAIKSSGSYNEQFF. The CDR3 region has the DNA TGTGCCATCAAATCTAGCGGTTCCTACAATGAGCAGTTCTTC.

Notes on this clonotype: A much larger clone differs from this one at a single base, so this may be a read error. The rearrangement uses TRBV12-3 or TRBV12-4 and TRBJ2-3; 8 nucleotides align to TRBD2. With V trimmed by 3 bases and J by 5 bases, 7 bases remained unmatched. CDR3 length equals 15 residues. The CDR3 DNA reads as TGTGCCAGCAGTTTGACAGCGGGAGTTCTAGATACGCAGTATTTT. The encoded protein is CASSLTAGVLDTQYF.